These 26 T cell receptor beta chains share one sample of origin, sequenced in a study of early T cells in non-severe SARS-CoV-2 infection. TCRdb re-called the 5' RACE reads with MiXCR, one entry per CDR3 protein. Of approximately 27,000 distinct CDR3 sequences in the sample, less than 10% were seen once. The sequencing input was whole blood. The receptors originated from an adult who was a healthcare worker with PCR-confirmed SARS-CoV-2 infection or an uninfected control (not recorded which).

This chain uses TRBV3-1 with TRBJ2-3; tentatively, D is TRBD2 (5 bases). This CDR3 is 15 amino acids long. V was shortened by 3 bases and J by 0 bases, with 10 bases between the two germline ends. Germline-derived CDR1 and CDR2 are LGHDT and YNNKEL (reference sequence). The CDR3 DNA sequence: TGTGCCAGCAGCCAGGGCGGGCTAAGCACAGATACGCAGTATTTT. Encoded protein: CASSQGGLSTDTQYF.

This clonotype was seen many times. The rearrangement links TRBV7-9 to TRBJ2-3, with 10 bases lining up with TRBD1. From germline, CDR1 is SEHNR and CDR2 FQNEAQ (reference sequence). The CDR3 is 13 amino acids. The CDR3, as DNA: TGTGGGGGACAGGGGATTAGCACAGATACGCAGTATTTT. Translating gives CGGQGISTDTQYF.

The V call is TRBV18, the J call TRBJ1-2; D remains unclear. This CDR3 spans 15 amino acids. V lost 3 bases, J lost 8 bases, and 19 bases lay in between. The germline CDR1 and CDR2 sequences are KGHSH and LQKENI. In DNA form, the CDR3 reads TGTGCCAGCTCACCGAGTTCAACAGTAGGGCTAGGCTACACCTTC. Translating gives CASSPSSTVGLGYTF.

Ten or more counts support this clonotype. The chain uses TRBV10-3 and TRBJ1-6, with TRBD1 matching 9 bases. The V gene's germline CDR1 is ENHRY and CDR2 SYGVKD. V gave up 5 bases and J gave up 10 bases; unmatched junction bases: 12. The CDR3 covers 16 residues. The chain's CDR3 is CAISKSPGQGLSPLHF. The CDR3 nucleotides are TGTGCCATCAGTAAATCTCCGGGACAGGGTTTGTCACCCCTCCACTTT.

The V gene is TRBV30, the J gene TRBJ2-5; D is unclear. In germline, CDR1 is GTSNPN, CDR2 SVGIG (reference sequence). CDR3 length equals 13 residues. V lost 1 base, J lost 7 bases, and 13 bases lay in between. CDR3 DNA sequence: TGTGCCTGGAGTGGCCAGCCCCCTAGGACCCAGTACTTC. Encoded protein: CAWSGQPPRTQYF.

This clonotype was detected many times. V usage is TRBV12-3 or TRBV12-4 and J usage is TRBJ1-1; 8 positions match TRBD1. This CDR3 contains 15 residues. J lost 4 bases, V lost 4 bases, and 8 bases had no gene match. The CDR3 is CASSSMDRVSTEAFF. The CDR3 coding sequence is TGTGCCAGCAGTTCCATGGACAGGGTGTCCACTGAAGCTTTCTTT.

This clonotype was found many times. The chain recombines TRBV7-2 with TRBJ2-1; no definite D call. This CDR3 is 14 amino acids long. From germline, CDR1 is SGHTA and CDR2 FQGNSA. The V and J ends lost 7 bases and 8 bases respectively, with 18 bases between them. This chain's CDR3 is CASTRTAAIDEQFF. The CDR3 DNA sequence: TGTGCCAGCACAAGGACCGCGGCAATCGATGAGCAGTTCTTC.

This clonotype was found a few times. The rearrangement links TRBV13 to TRBJ2-3; 9 bases align to TRBD2. V dropped 4 bases and J dropped 0; count of bases not matched to a gene: 5. CDR3 length: 16 amino acids. Per the germline V gene, CDR1 is PRHDT and CDR2 is FYEKMQ (reference sequence). The CDR3: CASSYSGGPSTDTQYF. CDR3 DNA sequence: TGTGCCAGCAGCTATAGCGGGGGCCCTAGCACAGATACGCAGTATTTT.

Details on this clonotype: The conserved closing phenylalanine or tryptophan is absent in this CDR3, likely reflecting a read error. The V and J genes are TRBV10-3 and TRBJ2-1; TRBD2 agrees at 8 bases. After removal of 4 bases from V and 1 base from J, the junction contained 6 bases not matched to a gene. The CDR3 sequence is 16 residues long. Germline CDR1 ENHRY, CDR2 SYGVKD. CDR3 sequence (DNA): TGTGCCATCAGTGGCACCGGGACTAGTTCCTACAATGAGCAGTTCTCC. Translated: CAISGTGTSSYNEQFS.

This clonotype turned up a few times. This rearrangement joins TRBV11-2 to TRBJ1-2; D possibly corresponds to TRBD1 (6 bases). Germline V gives CDR1 SGHAT, CDR2 FQNNGV. CDR3 length: 15 residues. Trimming removed 1 base at V and 7 bases at J, with 16 bases between. CDR3: CASSLGAQGRVGYTF. CDR3 nucleotides: TGTGCCAGCAGCTTAGGAGCGCAGGGGCGCGTTGGCTACACCTTC.

This clonotype was seen ten or more times. The rearrangement uses TRBV15 and TRBJ2-3; D ambiguous. The V and J ends lost 3 bases and 6 bases respectively, with 13 bases between them. The CDR3 is made up of 14 amino acids. Germline CDR1 LNHNV, CDR2 YYDKDF (reference sequence). The CDR3 reads CATSSRAPGDTQYF. CDR3 nucleotides: TGTGCCACCAGCAGCCGCGCCCCAGGTGATACGCAGTATTTT.

This clonotype was picked up a small number of times. This chain uses TRBV11-1 with TRBJ1-4; a weak D match, TRBD1 (5 bases). Germline CDR1 and CDR2: SGHAT and FQDESV (reference sequence). The CDR3 length is 15 residues. Trimming removed 0 bases from V and 7 bases from J, with 12 bases in between. The CDR3 is CASSLAGDDGEKLFF. CDR3 bases: TGTGCCAGCAGCTTAGCGGGGGACGACGGTGAAAAACTGTTTTTT.

This clonotype was found a few times. The CDR3 region is CASQTEAYTDTQYF. CDR3 coding DNA: TGTGCCAGCCAGACAGAGGCCTACACAGATACGCAGTATTTT. This chain joins TRBV2 and TRBJ2-3; possible D gene TRBD1, 5 bases. The CDR3 is 14 residues long. Trimming stripped 8 bases from V and 2 bases from J, with 14 bases between. Germline values: CDR1 SNHLY, CDR2 FYNNEI.

In this sample, this clonotype turned up many times. This chain links TRBV7-2 with TRBJ1-2; 9 bases map to TRBD1. J gave up 8 bases and V 7 bases, and 14 bases lay outside the gene matches. Germline V gene data show CDR1 as SGHTA and CDR2 as FQGNSA. The CDR3 consists of 15 residues. The CDR3 nucleotides are TGTGCCAGCACCCAGTTCCCCGACAGGGGGAGCGGCTACACCTTC. Translating it yields CASTQFPDRGSGYTF.

This clonotype was seen more than once but under ten times. The rearrangement joins TRBV18 to TRBJ1-5; D possibly corresponds to TRBD1 (5 bases). Trimming stripped 4 bases from V and 3 bases from J, with 10 bases between. The CDR3 is made up of 14 amino acids. Germline-derived CDR1 and CDR2 are KGHSH and LQKENI. This CDR3 is CASSQGFSNQPQHF. In DNA, the CDR3 is TGTGCCAGCTCACAGGGGTTTTCCAATCAGCCCCAGCATTTT.

Ten or more counts support this clonotype. This rearrangement joins TRBV18 to TRBJ1-5; no clear D gene. Between the trimmed V and J ends, which lost 3 bases and 4 bases, there was a span of 7 bases. CDR1 is KGHSH and CDR2 is LQKENI in the germline V gene. CDR3 length: 13 residues. The CDR3 region is CASSPSENQPQHF. DNA for the CDR3: TGTGCCAGCTCACCCTCGGAGAATCAGCCCCAGCATTTT.

This clonotype has ten or more counts. The chain uses TRBV29-1 and TRBJ2-3; D remains unclear. CDR3 length equals 11 residues. V gave up 4 bases and J gave up 6 bases, with 8 bases separating them. Per germline, CDR1 SQVTM and CDR2 ANQGSEA. DNA of the CDR3: TGCAGCGTTGGCCCCACGGATACGCAGTATTTT. Its translation is CSVGPTDTQYF.

This clonotype was counted at least ten times. The genes are TRBV12-3 or TRBV12-4 and TRBJ1-2; a weak D match, TRBD1 (5 bases). The CDR3 runs to 13 residues. Trimming stripped 4 bases from V and 5 bases from J, with 11 bases between. This CDR3 reads CASSSRGRYGYTF. The CDR3 DNA sequence: TGTGCCAGCAGTTCCCGGGGGAGGTATGGCTACACCTTC.

The rearrangement joins TRBV11-1 to TRBJ2-1; D remains ambiguous. The CDR3 length is 14 residues. The ends were cut back, 7 bases at V and 7 bases at J, with 17 bases in the middle. Germline CDR1 is SGHAT and CDR2 is FQDESV (reference sequence). The CDR3 DNA follows: TGTGCCAGCACCCTGGAAAGGGTAGGGAATGAGCAGTTCTTC. This translates into CASTLERVGNEQFF.

This clonotype was picked up a small number of times. CDR3 amino acids: CASITGVETQYF. CDR3 in DNA: TGTGCCAGCATTACAGGGGTTGAGACCCAGTACTTC. The chain employs TRBV21-1 and TRBJ2-5; TRBD1, the table's D call, was not compared with the DNA. TRBV21-1 is classified as a pseudogene. CDR3 length equals 12 residues.

This clonotype was counted between two and nine times. The chain employs TRBV18 and TRBJ1-2; 10 bases fit TRBD1. Germline values: CDR1 KGHSH, CDR2 LQKENI. V lost 6 bases and J lost 8; bases outside the gene matches: 12. The CDR3 extends over 15 amino acids. The CDR3 here is CASSPGQGPLGGYTF. DNA for the CDR3: TGTGCCAGCTCGCCGGGACAGGGGCCCCTTGGGGGCTACACCTTC.

This clonotype showed up many times. The V gene is TRBV20-1, the J gene TRBJ1-1; 9 nucleotides align to TRBD1. Germline lookup yields CDR1 DFQATT and CDR2 SNEGSKA (reference sequence). V lost 3 bases to trimming and J lost 6 bases; unmatched junction nucleotides: 8. The CDR3 sequence is 14 residues long. The CDR3 is CSASGTGWVAEAFF. The CDR3 nucleotides read TGCAGTGCTAGTGGGACAGGGTGGGTCGCTGAAGCTTTCTTT.

This clonotype came up many times. One junction end disagrees with the germline gene, perhaps due to a read error. This sequence joins TRBV7-7 and TRBJ2-3, with a weak D call TRBD1 (5 bases). The CDR3 loop spans 15 amino acids. In germline, CDR1 is SSHAT, CDR2 FNYEAQ (reference sequence). The CDR3 is CASSSTGSSTDTQYF. CDR3 coding DNA: TGTGCTAGCAGCTCAACAGGTTCTAGCACAGATACGCAGTATTTT.

This clonotype qualifies as medium-sized. The chain recombines TRBV2 with TRBJ1-5; TRBD1 is a possible D gene (6 bases). With 2 bases removed from V and 4 bases from J, the gap between germline ends came to 12 bases. The germline V gene encodes CDR1 SNHLY and CDR2 FYNNEI. This CDR3 contains 15 residues. CDR3 protein: CASSEYHRDNQPQHF. In nucleotides, the CDR3 is TGTGCCAGCAGTGAATATCACAGGGATAATCAGCCCCAGCATTTT.

The table lists this clonotype with a few counts. The CDR3 DNA follows: TGTGCCAGCAGCTTAGGGGGGTTGGCTGGAAACACCATATATTTT. Translation: CASSLGGLAGNTIYF. This chain links TRBV2 with TRBJ1-3; perhaps TRBD1 as D (6 bases). The ends were cut back, 6 bases at V and 2 bases at J, with 14 bases in the middle. This CDR3 has 15 residues. From germline, CDR1 is SNHLY and CDR2 FYNNEI.

V is TRBV7-2 and J is TRBJ1-2; tentatively, D is TRBD1 (5 bases). The germline V gene has CDR1 SGHTA and CDR2 FQGNSA. This CDR3 region has 14 residues. V lost 3 bases and J lost 4, with 12 bases in between. CDR3 DNA sequence: TGTGCCAGCAGCTTTGCCGGGACCCGCTATGGCTACACCTTC. This sequence encodes CASSFAGTRYGYTF. Supplemented by reference TRBV7-2 and TRBJ1-2, the full variable domain reads GAGVSQSPSNKVTEKGKDVELRCDPISGHTALYWYRQSLGQGLEFLIYFQGNSAPDKSGLPSDRFSAERTGGSVSTLTIQRTQQEDSAVYLCASSFAGTRYGYTFGSGTRLTVV.